This TCR beta chain was identified in a study of T cells in Graves' hyperthyroidism and ophthalmopathy (dated by TCRdb to about 2019). About the full investigation: Peripheral blood samples were taken at the time of initial diagnosis, prior to any treatment. TCR V-J signatures able to tell the groups apart were searched for in a discovery cohort of 100 patients, of whom 43 had Graves' ophthalmopathy and about 60 had stable Graves' hyperthyroidism. For training and testing, the roughly 100 patients in the discovery cohort were randomly divided in a 7:3 ratio. Once sampling was done, hyperthyroidism patients were given methimazole at a starting dose of 30 mg daily, whereas ophthalmopathy patients were given high-dose intravenous methylprednisolone. The paper describes TCR Vbeta CDR3 sequencing of 135 peripheral blood samples, made up of 43 ophthalmopathy patients, 70 to 80 hyperthyroidism patients and 17 progressor patients. An independent validation cohort of around 19 hyperthyroidism patients and approximately 15 patients who later progressed to ophthalmopathy tested prospective prediction of ophthalmopathy. In addition, the study compared T-cell repertoires in thyroid tissue and in blood from several Graves' hyperthyroidism patients. General conclusions and limits of the study: Blood samples also contained most of the expanded thyroid clonotypes (frequency above 0.001), which suggests that blood repertoires may reflect thyroid immune responses. Sample size was not statistically predetermined, and investigators were not blinded to group allocation. In validation, the model predicted progression to ophthalmopathy with 60% to 71% sensitivity and about 72% specificity, a median of roughly seven months before onset. A 13 V-J signature model separated ophthalmopathy from stable hyperthyroidism, with over 85% sensitivity and roughly 82% specificity in cross-validation and 80%/75% in testing.

Graves' hyperthyroidism was defined as stable when no progression to ophthalmopathy occurred over 18 months of follow-up. Hyperthyroidism patients were aged 18 to 65 years and newly diagnosed, with disease duration of less than 2 months. Patients with uncontrolled infections, other autoimmune diseases, pregnancy or lactation were excluded. Diagnoses were based on clinical symptoms, serum thyroxine and TRAb, thyroid ultrasound and orbital computed tomography. Ficoll-Paque density gradient centrifugation was used to isolate PBMCs from approximately 10 ml of fresh peripheral blood. Total RNA was extracted using Trizol reagent, and RNA quality was assessed on an Agilent 2100 Bioanalyzer. The CDR3 measures 12 amino acids from cysteine to phenylalanine. Of all the DNA, just the CDR3 is kept, 36 bases in frame from base 1. CDR1 and CDR2 (ENHRY, SYGVKD) derive from the germline V gene. As regards this clonotype: Its antigen target is currently unknown. One junction end does not reproduce the germline sequence, and a read error may be involved.

The TCR beta CDR3 regions were amplified from RNA transcripts. The TCR CDR3 was subjected to a first round of RT-PCR using the HTBI primer set and the Qiagen OneStep RT-PCR kit. A second multiplex PCR round built the libraries, followed by size selection and purification. The libraries were sequenced on an Illumina HiSeq2000 using paired-end 100 bp reads. The original methods were these. SOAPnuke was used to process the raw data, with reads discarded if the reads contained adapters or uncalled bases, had a mean Phred below 15, or lacked an exact constant-primer or identifier match. COPE v1.2.5 was used to merge the high-quality paired reads, and each unique nucleotide sequence was defined as a clonotype. MiTCR v1.1 was used to align clonotypes to the IMGT TRBV, TRBD and TRBJ reference segments. The analysis was restricted to V-J combinations with a frequency above 0.0001, which together covered over 99% of the repertoires. The TCS score was defined as F50 (clonal expansion) divided by E x V (chaos), with BLOSUM62-based TCRdist calculated between CDR3 peptides within each V-J. Welch's t-statistics and random forest reduced fewer than 550 V-J features to roughly 13, which were used in a naive Bayes classifier (R e1071). Using fastp trimming at Q25 and MiXCR clonotype assembly, TCRdb reanalyzed the public sequencing data and kept in-frame beta chains. Each entry merges the rows of one CDR3 protein and shows their most common DNA and genes. The V and J calls were determined by TCRdb, not by the authors. This sample has over 200,000 distinct CDR3 sequences in its table, and around 18% of those were observed once. The ten top clones hold around 43% of the sample.

Recombination linked TRBV10-3 to TRBJ2-6, with 8 bases aligning to TRBD1. The origin of this receptor is a man aged 35-49 years with Graves' hyperthyroidism. Sequencing used blood. The nucleotide sequence is TGTGCCATCAGTGATGGAGCAGGGGGCTTGACCTTC. This yields the protein CAISDGAGGLTF.